What follows are 31 T cell receptor beta chains derived from one specimen sequenced in a study of sequential checkpoint blockade in melanoma. The assay was immunoSEQ multiplex PCR, and TCRdb's table has in-frame clones only and misses some. The table has some 21,000 clones, approximately 82% seen once. As to treatment: randomized to nivolumab then ipilimumab (arm A) or the reverse (arm B). This specimen was CD8+ T cells sorted from blood (inferred from file names), taken from a patient given nivolumab and ipilimumab in sequence. These receptors all stem from a human donor with melanoma.

The genes are TRBV27 and TRBJ2-5; TRBD2 aligns across 12 bases. CDR1 and CDR2 (germline): MNHEY, SMNVEV (reference sequence). The CDR3 covers 18 residues. Trimming removed 4 bases from V and 4 bases from J; junction bases left unmatched: 13. CDR3 DNA: TGTGCCAGCAGTTCAACCCAACTAGCGGGAGGCACGGGAGAGACCCAGTACTTC. This encodes CASSSTQLAGGTGETQYF.

This sequence joins TRBV25-1 and TRBJ2-2, with D possibly matching TRBD2 (6 bases). The germline V gene encodes CDR1 MGHDK and CDR2 SYGVNS. Trimming took 0 bases from V and 5 from J, leaving 13 bases between them. The CDR3 has 16 amino acids. The CDR3 region is CASSEYGGSVTGELFF. The CDR3 DNA follows: TGTGCCAGCAGTGAATATGGAGGGAGTGTGACCGGGGAGCTGTTTTTT.

This chain uses TRBV18 with TRBJ2-3, with 7 bases fitting TRBD1. The CDR3 is 15 amino acids. The trim removed 4 bases at V and 1 base at J, leaving 5 bases unmatched. Germline values: CDR1 KGHSH, CDR2 LQKENI. The CDR3 sequence: CASSLQGWGTDTQYF. DNA for the CDR3: TGTGCCAGCTCACTACAGGGGTGGGGCACAGATACGCAGTATTTT. Variable domain in full (rest from reference TRBV18 and TRBJ2-3): NAGVMQNPRHLVRRRGQEARLRCSPMKGHSHVYWYRQLPEEGLKFMVYLQKENIIDESGMPKERFSAEFPKEGPSILRIQQVVRGDSAAYFCASSLQGWGTDTQYFGPGTRLTVL.

The CDR3 reads CASSVVALAQTNEQFF. CDR3 nucleotide sequence: TGTGCCAGCAGCGTAGTCGCACTAGCGCAAACCAATGAGCAGTTCTTC. The chain is built from TRBV9 and TRBJ2-1; 7 bases map to TRBD2. V shed 0 bases and J 6 bases; nucleotides not matched to a gene: 9. The CDR3 loop spans 16 amino acids. Germline CDR1 SGDLS, CDR2 YYNGEE.

The V call is TRBV7-2, the J call TRBJ1-2; D is perhaps TRBD1 (5 bases). Germline V gene sequence: CDR1 SGHTA, CDR2 FQGNSA. V dropped 5 bases and J dropped 3 bases, with 10 bases sitting between them. This CDR3 is 13 amino acids long. CDR3 amino acids: CASSKGQDYGYTF. The CDR3 nucleotides are TGTGCCAGCAGCAAGGGGCAGGACTATGGCTACACCTTC.

This chain links TRBV9 with TRBJ2-5; 9 nucleotides line up with TRBD2. V lost 1 base and J lost 4; bases outside the gene matches: 14. CDR1 is SGDLS and CDR2 is YYNGEE in the germline V gene. The CDR3 totals 18 residues. The chain's CDR3 is CASSVYPMGAGGRETQYF. CDR3 bases: TGTGCCAGCAGCGTATACCCCATGGGGGCGGGAGGGCGAGAGACCCAGTACTTC.

Written as DNA, the CDR3 is TGTGCCAGCAGCCAAGAGGCGGCCGTAAAGACCCAGTACTTC. The encoded protein is CASSQEAAVKTQYF. V usage is TRBV14 and J usage is TRBJ2-5; D is unclear. CDR3 length equals 14 residues. The germline CDR1 and CDR2 sequences are SGHDN and FVKESK. V shed 0 bases and J shed 6 bases, with 11 bases lying between them.

The V and J genes are TRBV18 and TRBJ2-3; 8 bases fit TRBD1. The CDR3 sequence is 16 residues long. Germline assignment: CDR1 KGHSH and CDR2 LQKENI. After removal of 3 bases from V and 8 bases from J, the junction contained 13 bases not matched to a gene. DNA for the CDR3: TGTGCCAGCTCACCCCCGACAGGGGTAGTAGTAGGTACGCAGTATTTT. This gives the protein CASSPPTGVVVGTQYF. Full variable domain (outside the CDR3, taken from reference TRBV18 and TRBJ2-3): NAGVMQNPRHLVRRRGQEARLRCSPMKGHSHVYWYRQLPEEGLKFMVYLQKENIIDESGMPKERFSAEFPKEGPSILRIQQVVRGDSAAYFCASSPPTGVVVGTQYFGPGTRLTVL.

This clone has just a few counts. The CDR3 loop is CAIRGQGTETQYF. The CDR3 DNA reads as TGTGCCATCAGGGGACAGGGGACGGAGACCCAGTACTTC. This chain uses TRBV10-3 with TRBJ2-5, with 10 bases matching TRBD1. There are 13 residues in the CDR3. Germline CDR1 reads ENHRY; CDR2 reads SYGVKD. J lost 5 bases, V lost 6 bases, and 3 bases had no gene match.

This clone has only a few counts. The chain couples TRBV30 to TRBJ1-2; tentatively, D is TRBD1 (6 bases). With 0 bases removed from V and 7 bases from J, the gap between germline ends came to 18 bases. Looked up from germline, CDR1 is GTSNPN and CDR2 is SVGIG (reference sequence). The CDR3 extends over 15 amino acids. Here the CDR3 DNA reads TGTGCCTGGAGTGTGAATTTTGCAGGGGAGAGTGGCTACACCTTC. Amino acid sequence: CAWSVNFAGESGYTF.

The chain uses TRBV2 and TRBJ2-2; TRBD2 matches at 8 bases. Trimming cost V 2 bases and J 5 bases; bases outside gene matches: 1. Per germline, CDR1 SNHLY and CDR2 FYNNEI. This CDR3 spans 14 amino acids. CDR3 DNA: TGTGCCAGCAGTGAACTAGCGGGTACCGGGGAGCTGTTTTTT. Amino acids: CASSELAGTGELFF. The whole variable domain, remainder taken from reference TRBV2 and TRBJ2-2, is EPEVTQTPSHQVTQMGQEVILRCVPISNHLYFYWYRQILGQKVEFLVSFYNNEISEKSEIFDDQFSVERPDGSNFTLKIRSTKLEDSAMYFCASSELAGTGELFFGEGSRLTVL.

In this sample, this clone is medium-sized. CDR3 sequence: CASGPRGNTEAFF. The CDR3 coding sequence is TGTGCCAGCGGCCCCAGGGGGAACACTGAAGCTTTCTTT. The chain carries TRBV9 and TRBJ1-1, with D possibly matching TRBD1 (6 bases). Trimming pared 7 bases from V and 1 base from J, leaving 11 bases between. The germline V gene encodes CDR1 SGDLS and CDR2 YYNGEE. This CDR3 contains 13 residues.

This clone was seen just once. The chain is built from TRBV5-1 and TRBJ1-2; D is possibly TRBD1 (5 bases). Germline V gene lookup returns CDR1 SGHRS and CDR2 YFSETQ. The CDR3 contains 12 residues. The V end lost 7 bases, the J end lost 8 bases, and 15 bases lay between the germline ends. CDR3 amino acids: CASGLDIPGYTF. The CDR3 DNA sequence: TGCGCCAGCGGTTTGGACATTCCGGGCTACACCTTC.

The gene calls are TRBV18 and TRBJ1-1, with D possibly matching TRBD1 (5 bases). Germline V gene lookup returns CDR1 KGHSH and CDR2 LQKENI. This CDR3 spans 15 amino acids. V gave up 5 bases and J gave up 3 bases, with 16 bases separating them. CDR3 sequence (DNA): TGTGCCAGCTCATCCGTCAGGCCACAGGACACTGAAGCTTTCTTT. It encodes CASSSVRPQDTEAFF.

This clone was recorded only once. The V gene is TRBV4-3, the J gene TRBJ2-3, with 12 bases fitting TRBD2. CDR3 length equals 21 residues. Germline CDR1 LGHNA, CDR2 YSLEER. J lost 0 bases, V lost 2 bases, and 15 bases had no gene match. The CDR3 sequence is CASSQFTSGLAGGASTDTQYF. The CDR3 DNA sequence: TGCGCCAGCAGCCAATTCACCTCGGGACTAGCGGGTGGCGCTAGCACAGATACGCAGTATTTT.

This chain joins TRBV12-1 and TRBJ2-5; TRBD2, the table's D call, was not compared with the DNA. TRBV12-1 corresponds to a pseudogene. There are 13 residues in the CDR3. The CDR3 DNA sequence: TGTGCCAGCAGCTTTACGGCGGTAGTGTCCCAGTACTTC. This gives the protein CASSFTAVVSQYF.

This clone has just one count. The V call is TRBV18, the J call TRBJ2-2; D may be TRBD2 (5 bases). The CDR3 is made up of 15 amino acids. Germline V gene sequence: CDR1 KGHSH, CDR2 LQKENI. V gave up 3 bases and J gave up 6 bases, with 14 bases separating them. The CDR3 is CASSPLTQEAGELFF. For the CDR3, the DNA is TGTGCCAGCTCACCGCTCACTCAGGAGGCCGGGGAGCTGTTTTTT.

The chain carries TRBV28 and TRBJ2-7; D may be TRBD2 (7 bases). CDR3 size: 14 residues. CDR1 and CDR2 from the germline V gene are MDHEN and SYDVKM. V was clipped by 8 bases and J by 0 bases, with 14 bases between them. The CDR3 DNA reads as TGTGCCAGCTCTAAGCGGGGACACTCCTACGAGCAGTACTTC. Translated: CASSKRGHSYEQYF.

The J gene is TRBJ2-7, the V gene TRBV4-3; no reliable D call. The CDR3 totals 15 residues. Germline V gives CDR1 LGHNA, CDR2 YSLEER. The V end lost 0 bases, the J end lost 3 bases, and 12 bases lay between the germline ends. Here the CDR3 DNA reads TGCGCCAGCAGCCAAGATCGAGGCCTCAGCTACGAGCAGTACTTC. Encoded protein: CASSQDRGLSYEQYF.

The table lists this clone with a count of one. This chain uses TRBV30 with TRBJ2-1; TRBD2 aligns across 11 bases. Germline V gives CDR1 GTSNPN, CDR2 SVGIG (reference sequence). V was pared by 7 bases and J by 5 bases, with 7 bases of the junction left unmatched. The CDR3 spans 14 residues. CDR3 sequence (DNA): TGTGCCTTCTTAGCGGGAGGGAAACACAATGAGCAGTTCTTC. This codes for CAFLAGGKHNEQFF.

The genes are TRBV28 and TRBJ1-1, with D possibly TRBD1 on 5 matching bases. This CDR3 comprises 15 residues. From germline, CDR1 is MDHEN and CDR2 SYDVKM. The V end lost 6 bases, the J end lost 0 bases, and 14 bases lay between the germline ends. CDR3 loop: CASRFWGDMNTEAFF. For the CDR3, the DNA is TGTGCCAGCAGATTCTGGGGGGATATGAACACTGAAGCTTTCTTT.

The J gene is TRBJ2-1, the V gene TRBV6-5, with a possible D match to TRBD2 (5 bases). V lost 3 bases, J lost 6 bases, and 15 bases lay in between. CDR3 length equals 15 residues. Germline CDR1 MNHEY, CDR2 SVGAGI. CDR3 sequence reads: CASSYAGLLGNEQFF. The CDR3, as DNA: TGTGCCAGCAGTTATGCGGGCCTCCTTGGCAATGAGCAGTTCTTC.

The rearrangement links TRBV7-3 to TRBJ2-1, with TRBD2 identical over 8 bases. Looked up from germline, CDR1 is SGHTA and CDR2 is FQGTGA. Trimming removed 5 bases from V and 0 bases from J; junction bases left unmatched: 3. The CDR3 spans 15 residues. CDR3 protein: CASSRTSSSYNEQFF. CDR3 nucleotide sequence: TGTGCCAGCAGCCGGACTAGCAGCTCCTACAATGAGCAGTTCTTC.

The chain uses TRBV28 and TRBJ1-5, with a tentative D call TRBD1 (5 bases). Germline CDR1 is MDHEN and CDR2 is SYDVKM. There are 16 residues in the CDR3. Trimming took off 1 base at V and 1 base at J, with 11 bases between the two ends. DNA of the CDR3: TGTGCCAGCAGTTTATACGGGGGGGGGAGCAATCAGCCCCAGCATTTT. Encoded protein: CASSLYGGGSNQPQHF.

The rearrangement links TRBV7-2 to TRBJ2-3; D possibly corresponds to TRBD1 (6 bases). Between the trimmed V and J ends, which lost 5 bases and 3 bases, there was a span of 12 bases. Germline V gives CDR1 SGHTA, CDR2 FQGNSA. The CDR3 contains 14 residues. The CDR3 region has the DNA TGTGCCAGCAGCACGTTGGGGGCTACAGATACGCAGTATTTT. This translates into CASSTLGATDTQYF.

This chain connects TRBV5-6 to TRBJ1-2, with D possibly being TRBD1 (6 bases). Trimming stripped 4 bases from V and 5 bases from J, with 21 bases between. The CDR3 extends over 16 amino acids. CDR1 SGHDT and CDR2 YYEEEE come from the germline V gene. CDR3 in DNA: TGTGCCAGCAGCCTGGGGTGGGGGCCCACCCCATATGGCTACACCTTC. Its translation is CASSLGWGPTPYGYTF.

V usage is TRBV28 and J usage is TRBJ1-2, with a weak D call TRBD1 (6 bases). CDR1 MDHEN and CDR2 SYDVKM come from the germline V gene. This CDR3 has 13 residues. Deletions cut 2 bases from V and 4 bases from J, with 8 bases between. The CDR3 protein is CASSLAGVYGYTF. The CDR3 bases are TGTGCCAGCAGTTTAGCAGGGGTCTATGGCTACACCTTC.

This clone was observed a handful of times. The chain is built from TRBV14 and TRBJ2-7; 7 positions match TRBD2. Trimming cost V 2 bases and J 4 bases; bases outside gene matches: 5. The germline V gene encodes CDR1 SGHDN and CDR2 FVKESK. The CDR3 consists of 14 residues. CDR3 loop: CASSQLAEEYEQYF. The CDR3 DNA follows: TGTGCCAGCAGCCAACTAGCGGAAGAGTACGAGCAGTACTTC.

V and J are TRBV4-3 and TRBJ1-2, with 7 bases fitting TRBD1. The V segment lost 8 bases and the J segment 14 bases; nucleotides outside the gene matches: 17. The CDR3 contains 13 residues. CDR1 LGHNA and CDR2 YSLEER come from the germline V gene. CDR3 sequence: CASRSGQGGHETF. CDR3 nucleotide sequence: TGCGCCAGCCGTTCGGGGCAGGGGGGACATGAGACCTTC.

V and J are TRBV18 and TRBJ1-5; D might be TRBD1 (6 bases). Germline loops: CDR1 KGHSH, CDR2 LQKENI. Trimming removed 0 bases from V and 2 bases from J, with 8 bases in between. The CDR3 runs 15 residues. The CDR3 sequence is CASSPPRTGNQPQHF. CDR3 DNA sequence: TGTGCCAGCTCACCACCGCGGACAGGCAATCAGCCCCAGCATTTT.

The V gene is TRBV6-5, the J gene TRBJ2-5; D is unclear. The germline gives CDR1 MNHEY, CDR2 SVGAGI. Trimming took off 2 bases at V and 2 bases at J, with 3 bases between the two ends. This CDR3 region has 12 residues. The CDR3 DNA follows: TGTGCCAGCAGTTACCGTCAAGAGACCCAGTACTTC. Translated: CASSYRQETQYF.